This T cell receptor beta chain was sequenced in a study of T cells in Graves' hyperthyroidism and ophthalmopathy. Overall study results and limits: Ophthalmopathy was distinguished from stable hyperthyroidism by 13 V-J signatures.

Sample share makes this clonotype medium-sized. No antigen is known for it. Thyroid ultrasound and orbital computed tomography, with clinical symptoms and serum thyroxine and TRAb, informed diagnoses. The V end was cut by 2 bases, the J end by 4 bases, with 9 bases between. Germline V gene sequence: CDR1 MDHEN, CDR2 SYDVKM. The CDR3 has 15 amino acids. What was amplified from RNA transcripts were TCR beta CDR3 regions. Primed by the HTBI set, a first-round RT-PCR was run on the TCR CDR3. Each CDR3 protein is one row after TCRdb ran MiXCR on the multiplex PCR reads. The table has hundreds of thousands of distinct CDR3 sequences, approximately 23% seen once.

Material for sequencing was blood. The TCR sequence derives from a woman aged 40 to 55 with Graves' ophthalmopathy. The chain has TRBV28 and TRBJ2-6; unclear D gene. In nucleotides, the CDR3 is TGTGCCAGCAGTTTAACGGTGGCCGGGGCCAACGTCCTGACTTTC. Translated: CASSLTVAGANVLTF. Supplemented by reference TRBV28 and TRBJ2-6, the full variable domain reads DVKVTQSSRYLVKRTGEKVFLECVQDMDHENMFWYRQDPGLGLRLIYFSYDVKMKEKGDIPEGYSVSREKKERFSLILESASTNQTSMYLCASSLTVAGANVLTFGAGSRLTVL.